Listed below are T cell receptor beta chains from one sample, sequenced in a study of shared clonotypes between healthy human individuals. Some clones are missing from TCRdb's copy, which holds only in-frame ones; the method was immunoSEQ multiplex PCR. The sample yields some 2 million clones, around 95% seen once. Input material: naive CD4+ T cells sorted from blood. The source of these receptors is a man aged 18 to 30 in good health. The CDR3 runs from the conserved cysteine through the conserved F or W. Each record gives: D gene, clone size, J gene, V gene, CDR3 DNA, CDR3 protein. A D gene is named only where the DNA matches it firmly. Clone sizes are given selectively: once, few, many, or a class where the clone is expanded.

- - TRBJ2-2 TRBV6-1 TGTGCCAGCAGTGAATTGTGGCCGTACACCGGGGAGCTGTTTTTT CASSELWPYTGELFF
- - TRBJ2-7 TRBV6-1 TGTGCCAGCAGTGAAGATAGCGTGGGACCATCCTACGAGCAGTACTTC CASSEDSVGPSYEQYF
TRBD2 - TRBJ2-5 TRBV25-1 TGTGCCAGCAATGTGGATGAGCGGGAGGGCCTGGAGACCCAGTACTTC CASNVDEREGLETQYF
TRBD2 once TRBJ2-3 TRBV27 TGTGCCAGCAGTTTACGGGGCAGGAGCGGGAGGACTAGCACAGATACGCAGTATTTT CASSLRGRSGRTSTDTQYF
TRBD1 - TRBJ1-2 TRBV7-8 TGTGCCAGCAGGCCCGGGACAGGGAACTATGGCTACACCTTC CASRPGTGNYGYTF
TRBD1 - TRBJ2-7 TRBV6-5 TGTGCCAGCTTAGACAGGGCCTACGAGCAGTACTTC CASLDRAYEQYF
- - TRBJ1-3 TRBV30 TGTGCCTGGAGTGTCGGGAGGGCTGGAAACACCATATATTTT CAWSVGRAGNTIYF
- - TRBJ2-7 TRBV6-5 TGTGCCAGCAGTCTCGAGCGGAACTCCTACGAGCAGTACTTC CASSLERNSYEQYF
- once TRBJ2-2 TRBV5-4 TGTGCCAGCAGCCCCTTGGGAGGTCGCCTTCACGACGCGCTGTTTTTT CASSPLGGRLHDALFF
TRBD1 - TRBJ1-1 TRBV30 TGTGCCTGGAGTGCAGGGGGCGCGGGCACTGAAGCTTTCTTT CAWSAGGAGTEAFF
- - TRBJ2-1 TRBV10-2 TGCGCCAGCACGTGGTCCCTCTACAATGAGCAGTTCTTC CASTWSLYNEQFF
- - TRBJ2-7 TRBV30 TGTGCCGGGGGAAAAAGGACCTACTACGAGCAGTACTTC CAGGKRTYYEQYF
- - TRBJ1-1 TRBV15 TGTGCCACCAGCAGAGAACCTCTAGGGAGCACTGAAGCTTTCTTT CATSREPLGSTEAFF
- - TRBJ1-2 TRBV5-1 TGCGCCAGCAGCCCTACGGACGGCTACTATGGCTACACCTTC CASSPTDGYYGYTF
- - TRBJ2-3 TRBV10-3 TGTGCCATCAGTGAAATAGCGGCCCCCACAGATACGCAGTATTTT CAISEIAAPTDTQYF
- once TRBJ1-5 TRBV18 TGTGCCAGCTCACCACCAGGGAGTAGCAATCAGCCCCAGCATTTT CASSPPGSSNQPQHF
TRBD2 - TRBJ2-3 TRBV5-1 TGCGCCAGCAGCATAGAGCCAGCGGGAGCAGCAGATACGCAGTATTTT CASSIEPAGAADTQYF
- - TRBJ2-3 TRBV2 TGTGCCAGCAGTGTCGACAGGTACACAGATACGCAGTATTTT CASSVDRYTDTQYF
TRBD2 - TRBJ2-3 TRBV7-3 TGTGCCAGCAGCCCGACTAGCGGAAGCACAGATACGCAGTATTTT CASSPTSGSTDTQYF
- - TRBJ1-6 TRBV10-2 TGCGCCAGCAGGAAAGGGACGGCAGATAATTCACCCCTCCACTTT CASRKGTADNSPLHF
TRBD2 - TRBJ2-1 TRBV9 TGTGCCAGCAGCGAAGGACTAGCGGGGTACAATGAGCAGTTCTTC CASSEGLAGYNEQFF
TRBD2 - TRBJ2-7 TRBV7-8 TGTGCCAGCAGCTTCAGGGCTAGCGGGTATTCCTACGAGCAGTACTTC CASSFRASGYSYEQYF
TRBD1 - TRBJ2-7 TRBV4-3 TGCGCCAGCAGCCAAGATTGGGGACAGTTCGCCTACGAGCAGTACTTC CASSQDWGQFAYEQYF
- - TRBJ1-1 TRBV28 TGTGCCAGCAGTCAATCCTTCGGCACTGAAGCTTTCTTT CASSQSFGTEAFF
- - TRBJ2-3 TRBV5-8 TGTGCCAGCAGCCGGCAGGGAGGAGATACGCAGTATTTT CASSRQGGDTQYF
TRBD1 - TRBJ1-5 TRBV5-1 TGCGCCAGCAGCTTGGATGGACAGGGGAATCAGCCCCAGCATTTT CASSLDGQGNQPQHF
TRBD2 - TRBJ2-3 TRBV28 TGTGCCAGCAGTCTACTTGGCCTAGCGGGGGGGCTTAACACAGATACGCAGTATTTT CASSLLGLAGGLNTDTQYF
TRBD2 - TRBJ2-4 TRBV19 TGTGCCAGTAGTATTCCGGGACTAGCGGGAGGTGGCATTCAGTACTTC CASSIPGLAGGGIQYF
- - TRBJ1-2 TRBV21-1 TGTGCCAGCAGCAAAGTTTTGTTCGACAGGGGGCAAGGCTACACCTTC CASSKVLFDRGQGYTF
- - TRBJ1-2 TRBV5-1 TGCGCCAGCAGCGAGGAGTTAGCCCTGCGTTTTGGGCGCTATGGCCACACCTTC CASSEELALRFGRYGHTF
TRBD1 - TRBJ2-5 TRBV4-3 TGCGCCAGCAGCCCAGGACAGGCGCCAGGAGAGACCCAGTACTTC CASSPGQAPGETQYF
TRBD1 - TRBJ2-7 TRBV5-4 TGTGCCAGCAGCTCACTCGGGACAGGGGGGTCCTACGAGCAGTACTTC CASSSLGTGGSYEQYF
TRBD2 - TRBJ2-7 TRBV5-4 TGTGCCAGCAGCTACGGACTAGCGGGATCCTACGAGCAGTACTTC CASSYGLAGSYEQYF
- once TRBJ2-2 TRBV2 TGTGCCAGCAGTGGGATGTGGACCGGGGAGCTGTTTTTT CASSGMWTGELFF
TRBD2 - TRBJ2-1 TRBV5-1 TGCGCCAGCAGCTTGGCCCCCAGCGGGGGCGGGAATGAGCAGTTCTTC CASSLAPSGGGNEQFF
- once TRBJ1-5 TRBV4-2 TGTGCCAGCAGCCAAGAAGCGGGCAGGGAGGATCAGCCCCAGCATTTT CASSQEAGREDQPQHF
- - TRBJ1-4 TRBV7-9 TGTGCCAGCAGCTTATTTACAGGGAATAATGAAAAACTGTTTTTT CASSLFTGNNEKLFF
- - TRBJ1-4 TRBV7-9 TGTGCCAGCAGCCCTGGCGTAGATGAAAAACTGTTTTTT CASSPGVDEKLFF
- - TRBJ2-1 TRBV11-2 TGTGCCAGCAGCTCCGTTCATGAGCAGTTCTTC CASSSVHEQFF
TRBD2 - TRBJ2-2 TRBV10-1 TGCGCCAGCAGTGAGTCATCACTAGCGGGGGTCACCGGGGAGCTGTTTTTT CASSESSLAGVTGELFF
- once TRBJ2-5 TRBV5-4 TGTGCCAGCACCCGGGGAATACAAGAGACCCAGTACTTC CASTRGIQETQYF
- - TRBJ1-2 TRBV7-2 TGTGCCAGCAGCTTAGTAGGGGATGGCTACACCTTC CASSLVGDGYTF
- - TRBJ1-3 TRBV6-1 TGTGCCAGCAGTGAGGACAGTTCTGGAAACACCATATATTTT CASSEDSSGNTIYF
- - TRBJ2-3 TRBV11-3 TGTGCCAGCAGCTCTACATTTCAGGTCGGACTCACAGATACGCAGTATTTT CASSSTFQVGLTDTQYF
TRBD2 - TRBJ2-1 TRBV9 TGTGCCAGCAGCACTTCGGGGACTACCCACAATGAGCAGTTCTTC CASSTSGTTHNEQFF
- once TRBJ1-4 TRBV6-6 TGTGCCAGCAGTTACTCGAGGGACGGCAATGGAAAACTGTTTTTT CASSYSRDGNGKLFF
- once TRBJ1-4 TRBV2 TGTGCCAGCAGCGGGGGGGGCCCTAATGAAAAACTGTTTTTT CASSGGGPNEKLFF